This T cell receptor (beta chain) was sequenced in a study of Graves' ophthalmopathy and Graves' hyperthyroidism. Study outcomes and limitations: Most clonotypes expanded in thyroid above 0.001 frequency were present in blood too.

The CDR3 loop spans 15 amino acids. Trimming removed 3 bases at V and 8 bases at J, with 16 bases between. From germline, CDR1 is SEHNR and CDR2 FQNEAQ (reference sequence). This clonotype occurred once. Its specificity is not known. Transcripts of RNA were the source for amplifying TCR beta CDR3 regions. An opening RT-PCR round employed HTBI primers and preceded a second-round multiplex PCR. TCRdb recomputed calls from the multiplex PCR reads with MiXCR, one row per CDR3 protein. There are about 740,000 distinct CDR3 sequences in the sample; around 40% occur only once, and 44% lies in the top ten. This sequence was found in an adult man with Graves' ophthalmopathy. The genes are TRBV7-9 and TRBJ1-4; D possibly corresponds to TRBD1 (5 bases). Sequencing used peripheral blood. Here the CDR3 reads CASSLAGDRMEKLFF. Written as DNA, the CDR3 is TGTGCCAGCAGCTTGGCGGGGGATCGAATGGAAAAACTGTTTTTT.